Sequencing of this T cell receptor (beta chain) was carried out in a study of blood T cell repertoires in COVID-19. Overall study context: Samples of COVID-19 (acute and convalescent) were obtained from the United States, Italy and Spain. PBMCs, B-cell-depleted T cells, or T cells provided the cDNA or gDNA that made up the material.

The V end lost 5 bases, the J end lost 6 bases, and 13 bases lay between the germline ends. In germline, CDR1 is SGHTA, CDR2 FQGNSA. CDR3 length: 13 residues. Original handling: Nucleated cell counts were estimated from reference gene primer amplification. Produced via immunoSEQ multiplex PCR; TCRdb's table is partial and in-frame only. V, J and clone size derive from that table, while D and trimming were established from the DNA sequence. The profile covers some 52,000 clones, with nearly 90% appearing a single time and nearly 5% taken by the ten largest. This clonotype originated in a man aged 55 to 69 with active COVID-19. The sequenced material came from peripheral blood. The V call is TRBV7-2, the J call TRBJ1-2, with D uncertain. The CDR3 sequence: CASSPWTGDGYTF. CDR3 nucleotide sequence: TGTGCCAGCAGCCCATGGACCGGGGATGGCTACACCTTC.